This TCR beta chain was sequenced in a study of T cells after somatic rescue of genetic block. The germline gives CDR1 MDHEN, CDR2 SYDVKM. Trimming took 8 bases from V and 6 from J; bases not matched to a gene: 8. This CDR3 region has 14 residues. TCRdb's copy holds only in-frame clones and misses some; the assay was immunoSEQ multiplex PCR. The sample lists some 70,000 clones; approximately 91% were seen once. The clonotype comes from a man under 40. The sample comprised peripheral blood mononuclear cells (PBMCs). The chain combines TRBV28 with TRBJ2-3; TRBD1 matches at 10 bases. CDR3 loop: CASVSPGQGDTQYF. In DNA, the CDR3 is TGTGCCAGCGTATCACCGGGACAGGGGGATACGCAGTATTTT.